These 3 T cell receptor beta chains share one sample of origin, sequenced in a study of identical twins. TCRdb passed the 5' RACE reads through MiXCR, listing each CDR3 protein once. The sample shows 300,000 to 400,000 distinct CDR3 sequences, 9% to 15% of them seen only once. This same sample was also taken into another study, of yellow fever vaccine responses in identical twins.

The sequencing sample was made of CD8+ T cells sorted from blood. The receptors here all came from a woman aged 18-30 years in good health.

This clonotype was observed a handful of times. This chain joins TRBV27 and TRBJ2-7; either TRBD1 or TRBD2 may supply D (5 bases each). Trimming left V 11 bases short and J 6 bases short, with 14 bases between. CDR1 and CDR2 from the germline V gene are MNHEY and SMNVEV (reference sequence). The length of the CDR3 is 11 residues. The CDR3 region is CAVQGRGEQYV. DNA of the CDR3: TGTGCCGTCCAGGGTCGGGGCGAGCAGTACGTC.

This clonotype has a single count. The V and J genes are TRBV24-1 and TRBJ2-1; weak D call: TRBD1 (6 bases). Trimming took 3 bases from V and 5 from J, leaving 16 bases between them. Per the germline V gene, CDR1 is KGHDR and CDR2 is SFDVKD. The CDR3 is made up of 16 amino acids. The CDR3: CATSDGAGVWDNEQFF. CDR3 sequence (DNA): TGTGCCACCAGTGATGGGGCAGGGGTTTGGGACAATGAGCAGTTCTTC.

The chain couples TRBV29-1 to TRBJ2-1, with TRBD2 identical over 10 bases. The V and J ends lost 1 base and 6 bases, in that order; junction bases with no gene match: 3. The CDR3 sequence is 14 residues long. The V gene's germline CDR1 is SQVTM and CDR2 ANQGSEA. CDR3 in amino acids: CSVEVASGGNEQFF. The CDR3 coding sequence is TGCAGCGTTGAAGTGGCTAGCGGGGGCAATGAGCAGTTCTTC.